One sample yielded the 3 T cell receptor beta chains listed below, sequenced in a study of response to subunit inactivated influenza vaccine. From the RT-PCR reads, TCRdb called clonotypes with MiXCR, one entry per CDR3 protein. The sample carries hundreds of thousands of distinct CDR3 sequences, approximately 15% recorded once. The starting material was PBMCs from blood, obtained roughly 2 weeks before vaccination. These receptor sequences come from a man in his fifties who received an inactivated influenza vaccine.

This clonotype was recorded a few times. The chain has TRBV20-1 and TRBJ2-1; 9 nucleotides line up with TRBD1. Looked up from germline, CDR1 is DFQATT and CDR2 is SNEGSKA (reference sequence). The CDR3 totals 13 residues. V lost 3 bases, J lost 9 bases, and 6 bases stayed unmatched. This CDR3 reads CSASGTGKGEQFF. The CDR3 coding sequence is TGCAGTGCTAGCGGGACAGGGAAGGGTGAGCAGTTCTTC.

This clonotype came up a few times. The CDR3: CSARLGGGNQPQHF. DNA for the CDR3: TGCAGTGCGAGGTTGGGGGGCGGCAATCAGCCCCAGCATTTT. The J gene is TRBJ1-5, the V gene TRBV20-1; tentative D call: TRBD1 (6 bases). Germline V gene lookup returns CDR1 DFQATT and CDR2 SNEGSKA (reference sequence). The CDR3 is made up of 14 amino acids. Trimming pared 6 bases from V and 2 bases from J, leaving 14 bases between.

There are a few counts of this clonotype. The rearrangement joins TRBV20-1 to TRBJ2-2; TRBD1 matches at 8 bases. Trimming removed 6 bases from V and 5 bases from J; junction bases left unmatched: 17. Germline lookup yields CDR1 DFQATT and CDR2 SNEGSKA (reference sequence). This CDR3 is built from 17 residues. In DNA form, the CDR3 reads TGCAGTGCCTTAAATCCCCTAGGACAGGGAACAACCGGGGAGCTGTTTTTT. Encoded protein: CSALNPLGQGTTGELFF.